The TCR beta chain under discussion was sequenced for a study of PD-1 and CTLA-4 blockade in melanoma. J was trimmed by 0 bases and V by 5 bases; bases with no gene match: 3. This CDR3 is built from 14 residues. Germline V gene lookup returns CDR1 MNHEY and CDR2 SVGEGT. Generated by immunoSEQ multiplex PCR, the TCRdb table keeps only in-frame clones and is missing some. The sample contains 28,000 or so clones, around 90% of which appear only once. Only one count was recorded for this clone. The chain employs TRBV6-2 or TRBV6-3 and TRBJ2-7; 8 nucleotides agree with TRBD2. The specimen was CD8+ T cells from peripheral blood, collected from a patient given anti-PD-1 treatment. This TCR derives from a human donor with melanoma. This CDR3 reads CASSPGTSSYEQYF. The DNA for the CDR3 is TGTGCCAGCAGTCCCGGGACTAGCTCCTACGAGCAGTACTTC.